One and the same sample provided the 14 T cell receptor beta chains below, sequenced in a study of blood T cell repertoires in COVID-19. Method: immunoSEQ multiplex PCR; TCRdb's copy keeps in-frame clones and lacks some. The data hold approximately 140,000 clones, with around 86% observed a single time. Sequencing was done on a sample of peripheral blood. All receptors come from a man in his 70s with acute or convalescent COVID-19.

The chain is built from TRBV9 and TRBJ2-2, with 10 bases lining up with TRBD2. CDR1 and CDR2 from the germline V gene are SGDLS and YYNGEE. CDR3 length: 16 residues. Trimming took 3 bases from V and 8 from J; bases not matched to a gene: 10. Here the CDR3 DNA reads TGTGCCAGCAGCGGACGCAAGCGGGAGGGCCAAGGGGAGCTGTTTTTT. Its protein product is CASSGRKREGQGELFF.

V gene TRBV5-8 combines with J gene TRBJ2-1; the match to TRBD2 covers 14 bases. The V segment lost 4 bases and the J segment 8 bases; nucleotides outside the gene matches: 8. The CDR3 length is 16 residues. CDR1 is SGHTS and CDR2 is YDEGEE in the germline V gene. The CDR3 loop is CASSIGTSGSMDEQFF. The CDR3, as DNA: TGTGCCAGCAGCATTGGGACTAGCGGGAGTATGGATGAGCAGTTCTTC.

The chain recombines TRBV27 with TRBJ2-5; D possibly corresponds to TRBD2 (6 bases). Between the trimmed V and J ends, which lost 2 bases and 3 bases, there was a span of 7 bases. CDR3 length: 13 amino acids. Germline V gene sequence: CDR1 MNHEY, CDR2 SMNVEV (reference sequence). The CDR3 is CASSLAGKETQYF. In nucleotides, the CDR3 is TGTGCCAGCAGTTTAGCGGGGAAAGAGACCCAGTACTTC.

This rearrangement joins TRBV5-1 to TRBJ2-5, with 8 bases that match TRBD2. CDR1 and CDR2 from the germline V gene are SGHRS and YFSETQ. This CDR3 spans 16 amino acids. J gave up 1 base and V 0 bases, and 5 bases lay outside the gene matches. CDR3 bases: TGCGCCAGCAGCTTGGCCGGGACTAGTTCCCAAGAGACCCAGTACTTC. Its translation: CASSLAGTSSQETQYF.

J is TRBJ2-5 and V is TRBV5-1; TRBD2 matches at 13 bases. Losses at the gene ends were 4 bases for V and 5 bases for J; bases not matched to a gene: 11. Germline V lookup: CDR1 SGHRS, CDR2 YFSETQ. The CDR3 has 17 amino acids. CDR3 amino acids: CASSRGLAGVRDETQYF. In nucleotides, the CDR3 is TGCGCCAGCAGCCGTGGACTAGCGGGAGTTAGGGACGAGACCCAGTACTTC. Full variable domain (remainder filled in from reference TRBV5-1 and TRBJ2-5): KAGVTQTPRYLIKTRGQQVTLSCSPISGHRSVSWYQQTPGQGLQFLFEYFSETQRNKGNFPGRFSGRQFSNSRSEMNVSTLELGDSALYLCASSRGLAGVRDETQYFGPGTRLLVL.

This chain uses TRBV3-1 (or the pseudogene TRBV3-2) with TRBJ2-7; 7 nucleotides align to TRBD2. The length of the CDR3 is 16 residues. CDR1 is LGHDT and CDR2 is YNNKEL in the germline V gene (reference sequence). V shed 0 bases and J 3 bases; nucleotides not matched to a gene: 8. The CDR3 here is CASSQDRGLGVYEQYF. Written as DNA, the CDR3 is TGTGCCAGCAGCCAAGATCGAGGACTAGGAGTCTACGAGCAGTACTTC.

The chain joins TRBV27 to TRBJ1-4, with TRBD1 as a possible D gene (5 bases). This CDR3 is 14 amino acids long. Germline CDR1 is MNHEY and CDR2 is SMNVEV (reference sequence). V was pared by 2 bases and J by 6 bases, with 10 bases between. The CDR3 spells CASSLGGVDEKLFF. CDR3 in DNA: TGTGCCAGCAGTTTAGGGGGGGTAGATGAAAAACTGTTTTTT.

The CDR3: CASSLALVGTTSYEQYF. CDR3 bases: TGTGCCAGCAGCTTAGCGCTAGTCGGGACTACCTCCTACGAGCAGTACTTC. This chain connects TRBV7-2 to TRBJ2-7, with TRBD2 matching over 7 bases. This CDR3 contains 17 residues. After removal of 0 bases from V and 0 bases from J, the junction contained 8 bases not matched to a gene. Per the germline V gene, CDR1 is SGHTA and CDR2 is FQGNSA.

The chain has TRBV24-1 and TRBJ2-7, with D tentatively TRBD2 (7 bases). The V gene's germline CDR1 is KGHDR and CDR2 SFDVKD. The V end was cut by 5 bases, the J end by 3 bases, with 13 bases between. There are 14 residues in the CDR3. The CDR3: CATSGPGEGYEQYF. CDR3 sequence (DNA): TGTGCCACCAGTGGACCAGGGGAGGGCTACGAGCAGTACTTC.

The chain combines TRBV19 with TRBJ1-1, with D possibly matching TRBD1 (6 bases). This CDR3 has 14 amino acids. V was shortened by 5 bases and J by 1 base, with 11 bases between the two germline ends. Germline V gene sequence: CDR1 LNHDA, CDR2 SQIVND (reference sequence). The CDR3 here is CASSLQGSNTEAFF. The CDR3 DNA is TGTGCCAGTAGTCTACAGGGTTCGAACACTGAAGCTTTCTTT.

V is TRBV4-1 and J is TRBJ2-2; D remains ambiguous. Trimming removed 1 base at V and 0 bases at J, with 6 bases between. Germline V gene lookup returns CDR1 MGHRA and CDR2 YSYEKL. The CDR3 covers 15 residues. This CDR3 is CASSQVRSNTGELFF. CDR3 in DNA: TGCGCCAGCAGCCAAGTCAGGTCGAACACCGGGGAGCTGTTTTTT.

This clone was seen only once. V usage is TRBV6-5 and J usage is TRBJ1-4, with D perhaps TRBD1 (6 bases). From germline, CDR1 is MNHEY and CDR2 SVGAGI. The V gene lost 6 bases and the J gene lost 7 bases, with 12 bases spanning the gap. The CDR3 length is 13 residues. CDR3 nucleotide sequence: TGTGCCAGCAGGAAGGGGGTGGGTGAAAAACTGTTTTTT. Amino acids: CASRKGVGEKLFF.

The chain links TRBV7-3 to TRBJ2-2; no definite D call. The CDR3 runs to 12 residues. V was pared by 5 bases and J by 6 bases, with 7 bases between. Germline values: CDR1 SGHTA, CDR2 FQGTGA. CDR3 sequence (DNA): TGTGCCAGCAGCGAGGTGGCCGGGGAGCTGTTTTTT. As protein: CASSEVAGELFF.

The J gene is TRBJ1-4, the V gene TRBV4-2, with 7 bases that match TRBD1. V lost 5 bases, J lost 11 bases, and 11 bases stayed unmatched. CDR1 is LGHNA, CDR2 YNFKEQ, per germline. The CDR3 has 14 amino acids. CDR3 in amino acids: CASSVGTVLGKLFF. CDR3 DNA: TGTGCCAGCAGCGTCGGGACAGTCCTTGGGAAACTGTTTTTT.